One TCR beta chain is described in this entry. This entry comes from a study of blood T cell repertoires in COVID-19. The method was immunoSEQ multiplex PCR; TCRdb's version includes in-frame clones alone and lacks a portion of them. Of 150,000 to 200,000 clones listed, under 85% are singletons. Enrollment of patients from Seattle took place during active infection, with longitudinal follow-up. Per the germline V gene, CDR1 is MNHEY and CDR2 is SVGEGT. The V gene lost 2 bases and the J gene lost 1 base, with 13 bases spanning the gap. CDR3 length: 16 residues. The TCR sequence derives from a woman in her seventies with COVID-19, enrolled during active disease. The chain employs TRBV6-2 or TRBV6-3 and TRBJ2-3; maybe TRBD2 (5 bases). Input material: peripheral blood. This CDR3 reads CASSYGSALGTDTQYF. CDR3 nucleotide sequence: TGTGCCAGCAGTTACGGGAGCGCATTAGGCACAGATACGCAGTATTTT.